The clone carrying this T cell receptor beta chain was counted only a few times. Its antigen is as yet unknown. Using immunoSEQ multiplex PCR, the repertoire was profiled, and TCRdb retains in-frame clones only, with some absent. The table lists almost 80,000 clones, roughly 87% of them singletons. Germline V gene lookup returns CDR1 SGHKS and CDR2 YYEKEE (reference sequence). V was pared by 4 bases and J by 2 bases, with 19 bases between. This CDR3 is 17 amino acids long. These data originate in a study of OX40 agonist ivuxolimab in advanced cancers. Study-level background: Every 2 weeks, patients received ivuxolimab intravenously, dosed at 0.01 to 10 mg/kg. General study findings and limits: At 0.1 to 3.0 mg/kg, CD4+ and CD8+ blood T cells expanded clonally by week 6.

This receptor was identified in an adult with an advanced solid tumor such as melanoma, head and neck, liver or kidney cancer. The genes are TRBV5-5 and TRBJ1-5; D possibly corresponds to TRBD1 (6 bases). The sequencing used CD4+ or CD8+ T cells sorted from blood, collected in a trial of the OX40 agonist ivuxolimab. The CDR3 nucleotides are TGTGCCAGCAGCGAGGGACAAGGGCTGTGGGGCAATCAGCCCCAGCATTTT. It encodes CASSEGQGLWGNQPQHF.